This T cell receptor beta chain was recorded in a study of shared clonotypes between healthy human individuals. The wider study: The study drew on a couple of women and three men aged 18 to 49 as donors. General study points: Unshared clonotypes carried lower generation probabilities than those common to all four donors. Sequencing depth was a factor that was expected to affect clonotype sharing among donors.

Some clones are missing from TCRdb's copy, which holds only in-frame ones; the method was immunoSEQ multiplex PCR. The data contain more than 2 million clones, around 95% of them seen just once; the ten biggest clones take up more than 1.5%. CDR1 is SGHDT, CDR2 YYEEEE, per germline. Trimming removed 4 bases at V and 8 bases at J, with 21 bases between. CDR3 length: 16 amino acids. A note on this clone: Its antigen is unidentified.

Positive CCR7 selection of CD45RO-negative cells yielded the naive CD8 cells, and terminally differentiated effector memory CD45RA+ cells were excluded. Study donors comprised healthy, HIV-negative adults devoid of recent acute infection or vaccination. Sequencing was carried out using naive CD8+ T cells from PBMCs. This clonotype was obtained from a man aged 18 to 30 in good health. Some clones in this sample may be carry-over from other donors' samples. The genes are TRBV5-6 and TRBJ1-4; D gene unclear. The CDR3: CASSGGTVRVREKLFF. CDR3 bases: TGTGCCAGCAGCGGAGGTACGGTTAGGGTTCGGGAAAAACTGTTTTTT.